This T cell receptor beta chain was recorded in a study of shared clonotypes between healthy human individuals. Subsets obtained from CD4+ cells comprised CD45RA+ naive and CD45RA-negative memory cells. The V gene end was trimmed by 3 bases and the J gene end by 9 bases; junction bases not matched to a gene: 12. The CDR3 is made up of 16 amino acids. CDR1 and CDR2 (germline): LGHNA, YSLEER. TCRdb's copy holds only in-frame clones and misses some; the assay was immunoSEQ multiplex PCR. The profile shows 2 million to 2.5 million clones, about 90% of them singletons. The chain employs TRBV4-3 and TRBJ2-7; 12 bases match TRBD2. Input material: naive CD4+ T cells from PBMCs. The subset is: CD45RA+ positively selected. The receptor comes from a man aged 18-30 years in good health. Some clones in this sample may be carry-over from other donors' samples. The CDR3 DNA reads as TGCGCCAGCAGCCAGGTTCTAGCGGGAGGGCCAAGAGGGCAGTACTTC. It is translated as CASSQVLAGGPRGQYF.